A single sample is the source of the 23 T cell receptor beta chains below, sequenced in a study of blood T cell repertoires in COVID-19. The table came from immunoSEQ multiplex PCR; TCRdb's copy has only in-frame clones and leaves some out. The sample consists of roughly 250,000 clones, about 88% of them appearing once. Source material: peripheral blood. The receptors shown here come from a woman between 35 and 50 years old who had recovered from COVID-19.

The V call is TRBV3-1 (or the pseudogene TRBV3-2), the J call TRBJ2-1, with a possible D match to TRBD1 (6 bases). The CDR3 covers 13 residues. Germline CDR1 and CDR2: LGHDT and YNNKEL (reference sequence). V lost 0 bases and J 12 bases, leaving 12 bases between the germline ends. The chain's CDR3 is CASSQDPQGRQFF. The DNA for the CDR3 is TGTGCCAGCAGCCAAGACCCCCAGGGGCGGCAGTTCTTC.

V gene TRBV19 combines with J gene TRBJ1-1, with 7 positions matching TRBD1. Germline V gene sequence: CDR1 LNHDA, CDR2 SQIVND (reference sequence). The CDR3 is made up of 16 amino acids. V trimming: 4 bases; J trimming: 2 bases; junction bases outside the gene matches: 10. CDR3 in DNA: TGTGCCAGTAGTAGTTCAGGGGCAGGGGGTAACACTGAAGCTTTCTTT. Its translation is CASSSSGAGGNTEAFF.

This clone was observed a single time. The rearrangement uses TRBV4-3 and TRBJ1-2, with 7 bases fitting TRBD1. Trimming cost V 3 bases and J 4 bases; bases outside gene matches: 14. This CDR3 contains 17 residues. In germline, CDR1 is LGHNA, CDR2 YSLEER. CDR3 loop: CASSHPHNRGFGYGYTF. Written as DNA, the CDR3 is TGCGCCAGCAGCCACCCCCACAACAGGGGTTTTGGCTATGGCTACACCTTC.

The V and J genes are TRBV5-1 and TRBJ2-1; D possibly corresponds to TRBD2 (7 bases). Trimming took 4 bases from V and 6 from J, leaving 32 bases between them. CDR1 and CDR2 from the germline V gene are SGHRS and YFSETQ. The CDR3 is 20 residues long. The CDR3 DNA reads TGCGCCAGCAGCCCGGGCTGGGGGGGGGCCAGCGCCTCTGCGGGCAATGAGCAGTTCTTC. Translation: CASSPGWGGASASAGNEQFF.

This chain's CDR3 is CASSLRSTGELFF. CDR3 bases: TGTGCCAGCAGCTTAAGGAGCACCGGGGAGCTGTTTTTT. This sequence joins TRBV7-2 and TRBJ2-2; no clear D gene. Trimming removed 2 bases at V and 4 bases at J, with 5 bases between. The CDR3 is 13 amino acids. Per germline, CDR1 SGHTA and CDR2 FQGNSA.

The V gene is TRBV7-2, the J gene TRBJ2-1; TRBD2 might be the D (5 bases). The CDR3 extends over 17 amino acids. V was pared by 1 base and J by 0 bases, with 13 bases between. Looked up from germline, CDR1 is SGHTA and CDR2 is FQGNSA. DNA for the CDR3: TGTGCCAGCAGCTTAGAGGTGTCGGGAAGCTCCTACAATGAGCAGTTCTTC. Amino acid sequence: CASSLEVSGSSYNEQFF. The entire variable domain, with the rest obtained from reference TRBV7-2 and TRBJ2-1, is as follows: GAGVSQSPSNKVTEKGKDVELRCDPISGHTALYWYRQSLGQGLEFLIYFQGNSAPDKSGLPSDRFSAERTGGSVSTLTIQRTQQEDSAVYLCASSLEVSGSSYNEQFFGPGTRLTVL.

The CDR3 sequence is CASTPEGADQPQHF. The CDR3 DNA reads as TGTGCCAGCACCCCAGAGGGGGCAGATCAGCCCCAGCATTTT. This chain connects TRBV11-3 to TRBJ1-5, with 7 nucleotides matching TRBD1. Germline assignment: CDR1 SGHNT and CDR2 YENEEA. The CDR3 consists of 14 residues. V was pared by 7 bases and J by 5 bases, with 8 bases of the junction left unmatched.

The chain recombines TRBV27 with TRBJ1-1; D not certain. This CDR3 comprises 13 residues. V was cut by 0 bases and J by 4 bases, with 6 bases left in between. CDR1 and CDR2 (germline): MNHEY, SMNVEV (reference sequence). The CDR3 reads CASSLSPVTEAFF. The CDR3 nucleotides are TGTGCCAGCAGTTTATCGCCGGTCACTGAAGCTTTCTTT.

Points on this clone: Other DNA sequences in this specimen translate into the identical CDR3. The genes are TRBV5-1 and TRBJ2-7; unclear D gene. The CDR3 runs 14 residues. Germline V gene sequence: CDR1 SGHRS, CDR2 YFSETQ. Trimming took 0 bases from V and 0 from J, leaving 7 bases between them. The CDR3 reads CASSLGGSSYEQYF. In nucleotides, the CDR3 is TGCGCCAGCAGCTTGGGTGGCTCCTCCTACGAGCAGTACTTC.

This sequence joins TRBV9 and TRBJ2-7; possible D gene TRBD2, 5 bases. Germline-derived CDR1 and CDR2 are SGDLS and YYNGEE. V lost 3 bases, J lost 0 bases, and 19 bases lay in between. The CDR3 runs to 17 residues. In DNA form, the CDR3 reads TGTGCCAGCAGCGGTCCCGGACTCCACGAGAGCTCCTACGAGCAGTACTTC. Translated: CASSGPGLHESSYEQYF.

CDR3 in amino acids: CASSFSGNIYGYTF. The DNA of the CDR3 is TGTGCCAGCAGCTTTTCCGGGAACATATATGGCTACACCTTC. The chain uses TRBV7-9 and TRBJ1-2; D not certain. Germline-derived CDR1 and CDR2 are SEHNR and FQNEAQ (reference sequence). The CDR3 spans 14 residues. Trimming stripped 3 bases from V and 5 bases from J, with 13 bases between.

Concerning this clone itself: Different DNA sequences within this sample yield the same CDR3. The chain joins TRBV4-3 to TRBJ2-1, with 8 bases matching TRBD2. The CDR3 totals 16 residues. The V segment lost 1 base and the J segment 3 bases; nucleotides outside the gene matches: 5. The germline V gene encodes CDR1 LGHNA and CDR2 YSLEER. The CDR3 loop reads CASSQVGAGGYNEQFF. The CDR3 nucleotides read TGCGCCAGCAGCCAAGTTGGGGCGGGGGGCTACAATGAGCAGTTCTTC.

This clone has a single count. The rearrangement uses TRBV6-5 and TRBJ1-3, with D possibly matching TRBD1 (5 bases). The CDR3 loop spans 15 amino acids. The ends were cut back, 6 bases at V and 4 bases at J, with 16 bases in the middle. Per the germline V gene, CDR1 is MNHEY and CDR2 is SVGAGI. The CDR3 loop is CASRPRARGGNTIYF. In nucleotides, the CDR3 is TGTGCCAGCAGACCGCGGGCCCGGGGGGGAAACACCATATATTTT.

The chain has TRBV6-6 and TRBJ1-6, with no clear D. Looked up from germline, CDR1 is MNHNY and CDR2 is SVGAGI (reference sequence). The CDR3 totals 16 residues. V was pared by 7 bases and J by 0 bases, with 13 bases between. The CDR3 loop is CASTGGRYSYNSPLHF. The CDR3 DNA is TGTGCCAGCACCGGCGGGCGGTACTCCTATAATTCACCCCTCCACTTT.

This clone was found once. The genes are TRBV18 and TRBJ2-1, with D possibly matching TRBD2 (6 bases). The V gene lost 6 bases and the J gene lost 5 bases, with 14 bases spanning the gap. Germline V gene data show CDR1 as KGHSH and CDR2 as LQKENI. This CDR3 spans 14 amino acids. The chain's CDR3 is CASSPEGRDNEQFF. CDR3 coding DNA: TGTGCCAGCTCCCCGGAGGGCCGGGACAATGAGCAGTTCTTC.

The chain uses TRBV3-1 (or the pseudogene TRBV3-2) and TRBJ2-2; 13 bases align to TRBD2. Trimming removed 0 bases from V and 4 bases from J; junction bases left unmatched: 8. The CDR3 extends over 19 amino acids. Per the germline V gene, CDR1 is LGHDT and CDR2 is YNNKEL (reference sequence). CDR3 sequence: CASSQDWPTSGRATGELFF. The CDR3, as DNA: TGTGCCAGCAGCCAAGATTGGCCCACTAGCGGGAGGGCCACCGGGGAGCTGTTTTTT.

The CDR3 DNA sequence: TGTGCCACCAGTGCCGGGGGAAACACTGAAGCTTTCTTT. Its translation is CATSAGGNTEAFF. The V gene is TRBV24-1, the J gene TRBJ1-1; D possibly corresponds to TRBD1 (5 bases). CDR3 length: 13 amino acids. The germline V gene encodes CDR1 KGHDR and CDR2 SFDVKD. V dropped 5 bases and J dropped 2 bases, with 8 bases sitting between them.

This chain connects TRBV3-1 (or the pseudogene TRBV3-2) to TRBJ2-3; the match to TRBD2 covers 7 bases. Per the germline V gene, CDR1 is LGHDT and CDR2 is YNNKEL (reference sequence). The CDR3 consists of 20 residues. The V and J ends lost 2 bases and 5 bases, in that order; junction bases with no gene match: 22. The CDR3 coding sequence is TGTGCCAGCAGCCAACCCCCGGCCCTAGCGGACACCTGGCCTGGAGATACGCAGTATTTT. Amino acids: CASSQPPALADTWPGDTQYF.

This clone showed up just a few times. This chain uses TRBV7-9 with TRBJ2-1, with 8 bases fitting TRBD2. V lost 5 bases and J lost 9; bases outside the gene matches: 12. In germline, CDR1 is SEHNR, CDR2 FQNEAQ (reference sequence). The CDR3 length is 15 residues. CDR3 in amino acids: CASSPFGAGGFEQFF. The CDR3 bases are TGTGCCAGCAGCCCCTTCGGGGCGGGAGGATTTGAGCAGTTCTTC.

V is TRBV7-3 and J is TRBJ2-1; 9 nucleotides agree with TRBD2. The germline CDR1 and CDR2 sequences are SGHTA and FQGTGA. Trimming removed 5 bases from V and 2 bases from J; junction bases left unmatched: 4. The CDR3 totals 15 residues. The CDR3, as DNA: TGTGCCAGCAGCGTTAGCGGGGGCACCTACAATGAGCAGTTCTTC. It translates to CASSVSGGTYNEQFF. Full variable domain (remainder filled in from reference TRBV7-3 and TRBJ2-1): GAGVSQTPSNKVTEKGKYVELRCDPISGHTALYWYRQSLGQGPEFLIYFQGTGAADDSGLPNDRFFAVRPEGSVSTLKIQRTERGDSAVYLCASSVSGGTYNEQFFGPGTRLTVL.

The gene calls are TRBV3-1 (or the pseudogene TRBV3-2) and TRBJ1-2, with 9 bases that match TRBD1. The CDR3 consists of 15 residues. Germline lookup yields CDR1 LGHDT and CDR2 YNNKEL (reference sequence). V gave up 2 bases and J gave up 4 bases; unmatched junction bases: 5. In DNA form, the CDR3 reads TGTGCCAGCAGCCAAATACAGGGGGCTGTCTATGGCTACACCTTC. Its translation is CASSQIQGAVYGYTF.

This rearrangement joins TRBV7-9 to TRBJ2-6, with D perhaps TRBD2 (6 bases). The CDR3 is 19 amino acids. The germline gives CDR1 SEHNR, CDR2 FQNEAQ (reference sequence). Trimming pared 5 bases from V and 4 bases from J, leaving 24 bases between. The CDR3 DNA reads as TGTGCCAGCAGCGGTACCGGGACTCCCTACGAGCGGGGGGCCAACGTCCTGACTTTC. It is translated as CASSGTGTPYERGANVLTF.

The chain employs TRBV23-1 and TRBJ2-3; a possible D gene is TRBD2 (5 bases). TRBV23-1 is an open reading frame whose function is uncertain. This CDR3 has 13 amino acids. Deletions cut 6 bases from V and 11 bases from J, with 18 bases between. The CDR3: CASSQPAPRGQYF. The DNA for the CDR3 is TGCGCCAGCAGCCAACCCGCCCCCCGGGGGCAGTATTTT.